This T cell receptor beta chain was obtained from a study of control samples from healthy donors and cancer patients. Using immunoSEQ multiplex PCR, the repertoire was profiled, and TCRdb retains in-frame clones only, with some absent. The sample lists around 93,000 clones, roughly 92% occurring once. This TCR derives from a human donor in good health. The donor label of this sample is uncertain. The material sequenced was blood.

The CDR3: CASSPTLDQPQHF. CDR3 DNA sequence: TGTGCCAGCTCACCGACGTTAGATCAGCCCCAGCATTTT. The chain couples TRBV18 to TRBJ1-5; no firm D call. CDR1 and CDR2 (germline): KGHSH, LQKENI. V lost 3 bases, J lost 5 bases, and 8 bases lay in between. CDR3 length: 13 amino acids.